This TCR beta chain appears in the sequencing data of a study of cytomegalovirus exposure and HLA in healthy donors. The PCR made use of 60 Vbeta and 13 Jbeta primers. Profiled with immunoSEQ multiplex PCR; TCRdb holds only in-frame clones, not every one. The data contain approximately 100,000 clones, approximately 80% of them singletons. This clone was detected once. Per the germline V gene, CDR1 is SGHRS and CDR2 is YFSETQ. The CDR3 totals 15 residues. The J segment lost 6 bases and the V segment lost 4 bases, leaving 10 bases of the junction unmatched. What was sequenced was PBMCs. This receptor was obtained from a man aged 18 to 29 in good health and CMV-seronegative. V and J are TRBV5-1 and TRBJ2-7; 10 nucleotides agree with TRBD1. CDR3 coding DNA: TGCGCCAGCAGCGAGACGGGACAGGGGTATAGCGAGCAGTACTTC. Encoded protein: CASSETGQGYSEQYF.